The next 21 T cell receptor beta chains were all read from a single sample in a study of cytomegalovirus exposure and HLA in healthy donors. PCR involved 60 Vbeta and 13 Jbeta primers. The protocol was immunoSEQ multiplex PCR, while the TCRdb copy is restricted to in-frame clones and leaves out a portion. The sample yields more than 150,000 clones, roughly 79% seen once. Sequencing was done on a sample of PBMCs. The receptors come from a man aged 50-60 years in good health and CMV-seropositive.

V gene TRBV9 combines with J gene TRBJ1-1; D ambiguous. The germline gives CDR1 SGDLS, CDR2 YYNGEE. The length of the CDR3 is 13 residues. Deletions cut 0 bases from V and 10 bases from J, with 13 bases between. CDR3 sequence (DNA): TGTGCCAGCAGCGTAGATGGTACGAGGGCAGCTTTCTTT. It translates to CASSVDGTRAAFF.

V usage is TRBV7-9 and J usage is TRBJ2-5; TRBD2 is a possible D gene (5 bases). V lost 5 bases and J 0 bases, leaving 16 bases between the germline ends. The germline V gene has CDR1 SEHNR and CDR2 FQNEAQ (reference sequence). The CDR3 is made up of 16 amino acids. The CDR3 DNA is TGTGCCAGCAGCGGAGAGACTACAGAGGACCAAGAGACCCAGTACTTC. Amino acid sequence: CASSGETTEDQETQYF.

This clone was picked up one time. The identical CDR3 is also encoded by other nucleotide sequences in the sample. The V and J genes are TRBV6-6 and TRBJ2-7; D is uncertain. From germline, CDR1 is MNHNY and CDR2 SVGAGI (reference sequence). CDR3 length equals 13 residues. V dropped 5 bases and J dropped 7 bases, with 15 bases sitting between them. CDR3 nucleotides: TGTGCCAGCAGTCTGACGTCCTCCGCGGAGCAGTACGTC. Its translation: CASSLTSSAEQYV.

The chain uses TRBV11-2 and TRBJ2-2, with 10 bases aligning to TRBD2. Trimming removed 4 bases from V and 5 bases from J; junction bases left unmatched: 4. Germline CDR1 SGHAT, CDR2 FQNNGV. CDR3 length equals 15 residues. The CDR3 reads CASSWNSGGTGELFF. CDR3 sequence (DNA): TGTGCCAGCAGCTGGAATAGCGGGGGGACCGGGGAGCTGTTTTTT.

The chain has TRBV9 and TRBJ2-6, with 7 bases that match TRBD2. The CDR3 is 18 residues long. The V segment lost 4 bases and the J segment 0 bases; nucleotides outside the gene matches: 10. Germline CDR1 SGDLS, CDR2 YYNGEE. CDR3 DNA: TGTGCCAGCAGCCCCTATAGCGGGTTGGACTCTGGGGCCAACGTCCTGACTTTC. Translating it yields CASSPYSGLDSGANVLTF.

Concerning this clone: At one boundary the junction diverges from the germline segment, which might be a read error. Within the sample, other DNA sequences also encode this same CDR3. DNA of the CDR3: TGTGCCAGCAGTGCGGGGGAAAAATTGTTTTTT. Translating gives CASSAGEKLFF. The gene calls are TRBV5-4 and TRBJ1-4; D possibly corresponds to TRBD1 (5 bases). The CDR3 totals 11 residues. CDR1 and CDR2 from the germline V gene are SGHNT and YYREEE (reference sequence).

The rearrangement links TRBV28 to TRBJ1-5, with no clear D. The germline V and J ends were trimmed by 4 bases and 3 bases, with 13 bases remaining between them. There are 15 residues in the CDR3. Germline-derived CDR1 and CDR2 are MDHEN and SYDVKM. The CDR3 coding sequence is TGTGCCAGCAGTTCCCCTTCGGGTCTCAATCAGCCCCAGCATTTT. As protein: CASSSPSGLNQPQHF.

The chain carries TRBV11-3 and TRBJ2-1, with D perhaps TRBD1 (5 bases). Trimming pared 4 bases from V and 5 bases from J, leaving 9 bases between. Germline CDR1 SGHNT, CDR2 YENEEA. The CDR3 runs 13 residues. The CDR3 protein is CASSSRQNNEQFF. Here the CDR3 DNA reads TGTGCCAGCAGCTCTCGACAGAACAATGAGCAGTTCTTC.

The chain couples TRBV5-1 to TRBJ1-1, with D perhaps TRBD1 (5 bases). CDR3 length equals 15 residues. The V end was cut by 0 bases, the J end by 1 base, with 10 bases between. Germline lookup yields CDR1 SGHRS and CDR2 YFSETQ. The CDR3 loop is CASSLARVGNTEAFF. CDR3 nucleotide sequence: TGCGCCAGCAGCTTGGCCAGGGTAGGGAACACTGAAGCTTTCTTT.

The rearrangement joins TRBV19 to TRBJ2-2; maybe TRBD2 (5 bases). Deletions cut 3 bases from V and 6 bases from J, with 11 bases between. The CDR3 contains 14 residues. CDR1 LNHDA and CDR2 SQIVND come from the germline V gene (reference sequence). In DNA, the CDR3 is TGTGCCAGTAGTATTCGGCTAGCTGCCGGGGAGCTGTTTTTT. Translation: CASSIRLAAGELFF.

This chain connects TRBV5-1 to TRBJ2-5; no clear D. This CDR3 comprises 16 residues. V lost 0 bases, J lost 4 bases, and 16 bases lay in between. Germline V gene sequence: CDR1 SGHRS, CDR2 YFSETQ. CDR3 amino acids: CASSLATGSLRETQYF. CDR3 sequence (DNA): TGCGCCAGCAGCTTGGCCACGGGTTCCCTCCGAGAGACCCAGTACTTC.

This clone was detected only once. This chain connects TRBV7-8 to TRBJ1-6; perhaps TRBD1 as D (6 bases). The germline gives CDR1 SGHVS, CDR2 FQNEAQ. V was pared by 6 bases and J by 7 bases, with 19 bases between. This CDR3 spans 16 amino acids. CDR3 DNA sequence: TGTGCCAGCAGTCTCCACGACAGGATTCTAAATTCACCCCTCCACTTT. This encodes CASSLHDRILNSPLHF.

The chain employs TRBV13 and TRBJ2-7; 8 nucleotides align to TRBD1. The length of the CDR3 is 16 residues. Trimming at V came to 4 bases and at J to 7 bases, leaving 15 bases not matched to a gene. Germline loops: CDR1 PRHDT, CDR2 FYEKMQ (reference sequence). Here the CDR3 DNA reads TGTGCCAGCAGCTCCGCCGGGACAGGACGTTTTGTTGAGCAGTACTTC. This codes for CASSSAGTGRFVEQYF.

A few counts support this clone. The rearrangement joins TRBV7-2 to TRBJ2-1; possibly TRBD2 for D (7 bases). This CDR3 comprises 16 residues. Germline V CDR1 and CDR2: SGHTA, FQGNSA. The V and J ends lost 5 bases and 6 bases respectively, with 20 bases between them. CDR3 region: CASSAQGGVSSNEQFF. CDR3 in DNA: TGTGCCAGCAGCGCCCAAGGGGGGGTTTCTAGCAATGAGCAGTTCTTC. The variable domain in full, completed from reference TRBV7-2 and TRBJ2-1, reads GAGVSQSPSNKVTEKGKDVELRCDPISGHTALYWYRQSLGQGLEFLIYFQGNSAPDKSGLPSDRFSAERTGGSVSTLTIQRTQQEDSAVYLCASSAQGGVSSNEQFFGPGTRLTVL.

This clone was counted many times. The chain couples TRBV6-1 to TRBJ1-6; 9 bases agree with TRBD1. The germline CDR1 and CDR2 sequences are MNHNS and SASEGT. CDR3 length equals 17 residues. Unmatched junction bases numbered 5, after V lost 4 bases and J lost 1 base. CDR3 loop: CASSGGQGRSYNSPLHF. Written as DNA, the CDR3 is TGTGCCAGCAGTGGAGGACAGGGGAGATCCTATAATTCACCCCTCCACTTT.

Here the CDR3 DNA reads TGTGCCAGCAGGTCGGGACAGGGGGTCTATCAGCCCCAGCATTTT. Translation: CASRSGQGVYQPQHF. The chain carries TRBV28 and TRBJ1-5; 11 bases are shared with TRBD1. V lost 6 bases, J lost 5 bases, and 6 bases stayed unmatched. This CDR3 has 15 residues. CDR1 is MDHEN, CDR2 SYDVKM, per germline.

The chain employs TRBV6-5 and TRBJ2-3, with TRBD2 matching over 7 bases. This CDR3 is 16 amino acids long. Per germline, CDR1 MNHEY and CDR2 SVGAGI. V lost 2 bases, J lost 2 bases, and 7 bases stayed unmatched. The CDR3 nucleotides read TGTGCCAGCAGTTACCAGCGACTAGCCGACACAGATACGCAGTATTTT. This sequence encodes CASSYQRLADTDTQYF.

The chain carries TRBV2 and TRBJ1-2; a possible D gene is TRBD1 (6 bases). Germline loops: CDR1 SNHLY, CDR2 FYNNEI. The CDR3 has 14 residues. Trimming cost V 6 bases and J 1 base, with 12 bases left between them. The CDR3 DNA reads TGTGCCAGCAGAGGGGGGGCGCATAACTATGGCTACACCTTC. Translating gives CASRGGAHNYGYTF.

The V and J genes are TRBV2 and TRBJ1-5; 8 nucleotides agree with TRBD1. Per germline, CDR1 SNHLY and CDR2 FYNNEI. V lost 8 bases and J lost 6; bases outside the gene matches: 9. The CDR3 is 14 amino acids. The CDR3 sequence is CASRPRGLGQPQHF. CDR3 in DNA: TGTGCCAGCCGCCCCAGGGGGCTAGGTCAGCCCCAGCATTTT.

The chain combines TRBV25-1 with TRBJ2-1; 9 nucleotides match TRBD2. The V gene end was trimmed by 1 base and the J gene end by 2 bases; junction bases not matched to a gene: 3. CDR3 size: 16 residues. Germline V CDR1 and CDR2: MGHDK, SYGVNS. Here the CDR3 reads CASSELGGGAYNEQFF. CDR3 nucleotide sequence: TGTGCCAGCAGTGAATTGGGCGGGGGGGCCTACAATGAGCAGTTCTTC.

This chain links TRBV5-5 with TRBJ1-1, with a possible D match to TRBD1 (5 bases). The CDR3 extends over 13 amino acids. The V end lost 0 bases, the J end lost 7 bases, and 10 bases lay between the germline ends. Germline CDR1 and CDR2: SGHKS and YYEKEE (reference sequence). CDR3: CASSLAMGGEAFF. CDR3 nucleotides: TGTGCCAGCAGCTTGGCAATGGGGGGTGAAGCTTTCTTT. Complete variable domain (other parts from reference TRBV5-5 and TRBJ1-1): DAGVTQSPTHLIKTRGQQVTLRCSPISGHKSVSWYQQVLGQGPQFIFQYYEKEERGRGNFPDRFSARQFPNYSSELNVNALLLGDSALYLCASSLAMGGEAFFGQGTRLTVV.